This TCR beta chain is from a study of blood T cell repertoires in COVID-19. Across the whole study: Sources were T cells, B-cell-depleted T cells, or PBMCs; the material itself was cDNA or gDNA.

V was pared by 5 bases and J by 0 bases, with 8 bases between. This CDR3 contains 13 residues. Germline V lookup: CDR1 MNHEY, CDR2 SVGAGI. TCRdb's table, derived via immunoSEQ multiplex PCR, lists solely in-frame clones and lacks some. The sample gives tens of thousands of clones, 70% to 90% of which show up once; over 4% is in the top ten. The receptor was isolated from a man between 60 and 75 years old with acute or convalescent COVID-19. V is TRBV6-5 and J is TRBJ2-7, with D possibly matching TRBD1 (6 bases). Sequenced material: peripheral blood. The CDR3 spells CASSTGYSYEQYF. CDR3 in DNA: TGTGCCAGCAGTACAGGGTACTCCTACGAGCAGTACTTC.